The 20 T cell receptor beta chains in this list originate from one sample, sequenced in a study of T cells in Graves' hyperthyroidism and ophthalmopathy. Amplification of TCR beta CDR3 regions was performed using RNA transcripts as template. TCR CDR3 underwent first-round RT-PCR with the HTBI primer set. TCRdb processed the multiplex PCR reads anew with MiXCR; each CDR3 protein has one entry. The sample holds fewer than 750,000 distinct CDR3 sequences, 14% to 15% seen once. The sequencing sample was made of blood. The receptors shown here come from a woman between 40 and 50 years old with Graves' ophthalmopathy.

This clonotype occurred many times. The chain recombines TRBV12-3 or TRBV12-4 with TRBJ2-5; no reliable D call. CDR3 length equals 12 residues. With 8 bases removed from V and 0 bases from J, the gap between germline ends came to 7 bases. The CDR3 DNA follows: TGTGCCAGCGGGCCCCACCAAGAGACCCAGTACTTC. It yields the protein CASGPHQETQYF.

This clonotype turned up a few times. The V call is TRBV6-2 or TRBV6-3, the J call TRBJ2-2; the D call may be TRBD1 or TRBD2 (7 bases each). The CDR3 is 18 residues long. V lost 4 bases to trimming and J lost 6 bases, with 24 bases between them. Germline V gene data show CDR1 as MNHEY and CDR2 as SVGEGT. Here the CDR3 reads CASSSNTNRGGRSGELFF. The CDR3 DNA reads as TGTGCCAGCAGTTCCAACACCAACAGGGGAGGGAGGTCCGGGGAGCTGTTTTTT.

This clonotype was seen just once. The rearrangement uses TRBV6-5 and TRBJ1-1; maybe TRBD1 (5 bases). Trimming removed 3 bases at V and 2 bases at J, with 13 bases between. Germline V gene lookup returns CDR1 MNHEY and CDR2 SVGAGI. This CDR3 is built from 15 residues. CDR3 protein: CASSYYRTINTEAFF. The CDR3 nucleotides read TGTGCCAGCAGTTATTACAGGACGATAAACACTGAAGCTTTCTTT.

This clonotype has just a few counts. The CDR3 protein is CASSLSVRGRETQYF. The CDR3 DNA reads TGTGCCAGCAGTTTGAGTGTGAGGGGGAGGGAGACCCAGTACTTC. The rearrangement links TRBV28 to TRBJ2-5; D may correspond to TRBD1 or TRBD2 (6 bases each). Germline CDR1 reads MDHEN; CDR2 reads SYDVKM. The CDR3 has 15 amino acids. V was cut by 3 bases and J by 5 bases, with 16 bases left in between.

The sample holds many counts of this clonotype. The V gene is TRBV9, the J gene TRBJ2-5; TRBD1 is a possible D gene (7 bases). The CDR3 is made up of 14 amino acids. Germline CDR1 reads SGDLS; CDR2 reads YYNGEE. Deletions cut 6 bases from V and 5 bases from J, with 17 bases between. The CDR3 reads CASTTGGGRETQYF. CDR3 bases: TGTGCCAGCACCACTGGAGGGGGCCGGGAGACCCAGTACTTC.

This clonotype was recorded many times. This could be a read error, since a much larger clone is one nucleotide away. The chain carries TRBV12-3 or TRBV12-4 and TRBJ1-1; the D gene is possibly TRBD1 (6 bases). CDR3 length: 17 residues. V lost 2 bases to trimming and J lost 0 bases, with 16 bases between them. In nucleotides, the CDR3 is TGTGCCAGCAGTTTAAGGGGGGATTATAGGATGAACACTGAAGCTTTCTTT. Its translation is CASSLRGDYRMNTEAFF.

This clonotype has at least ten counts. The rearrangement joins TRBV7-6 to TRBJ1-2; the D is unclear. V was pared by 2 bases and J by 2 bases, with 6 bases between. Germline CDR1 is SGHVS and CDR2 is FNYEAQ. The CDR3 runs to 13 residues. In nucleotides, the CDR3 is TGTGCCAGCAGCTTACAACAGAACTATGGCTACACCTTC. It encodes CASSLQQNYGYTF.

This clonotype was seen a handful of times. This chain connects TRBV20-1 to TRBJ2-7; D is possibly TRBD1 or TRBD2 (6 bases each). This CDR3 has 16 amino acids. The V gene's germline CDR1 is DFQATT and CDR2 SNEGSKA (reference sequence). V lost 2 bases to trimming and J lost 3 bases, with 20 bases between them. CDR3 region: CSARPTTGRFYYEQYF. CDR3 DNA sequence: TGCAGTGCTAGACCCACTACAGGGAGGTTTTACTACGAGCAGTACTTC.

This clonotype was seen many times. Here the CDR3 reads CASSLGWASGIGEQYF. Here the CDR3 DNA reads TGTGCCAGCAGTTTAGGGTGGGCTAGCGGGATCGGGGAGCAGTACTTC. The chain uses TRBV12-3 or TRBV12-4 and TRBJ2-7; 9 bases are a match to TRBD2. Germline trimming cut 1 base from V and 7 bases from J; bases unmatched to any gene: 11. The CDR3 is 16 amino acids.

This clonotype was found many times. The chain links TRBV7-2 to TRBJ2-7; 8 bases fit TRBD2. Trimming at V came to 5 bases and at J to 2 bases, leaving 8 bases not matched to a gene. The germline gives CDR1 SGHTA, CDR2 FQGNSA. The CDR3 consists of 15 residues. The CDR3 coding sequence is TGTGCCAGCAGCCCCCATAGCGGGAACCCCTACGAGCAGTACTTC. Amino acid sequence: CASSPHSGNPYEQYF.

Many counts were recorded for this clonotype. The V and J genes are TRBV27 and TRBJ1-2; 8 nucleotides match TRBD1. Trimming removed 7 bases from V and 8 bases from J; junction bases left unmatched: 12. Germline CDR1 and CDR2: MNHEY and SMNVEV (reference sequence). CDR3 length equals 14 residues. The CDR3 coding sequence is TGTGCCAGCAACCGGTGGGCAGGGGGCATCGGCTACACCTTC. Residues: CASNRWAGGIGYTF.

This clonotype came up a few times. The chain carries TRBV6-2 or TRBV6-3 and TRBJ1-1, with a weak D call TRBD1 (6 bases). V was shortened by 7 bases and J by 0 bases, with 24 bases between the two germline ends. Germline loops: CDR1 MNHEY, CDR2 SVGEGT. The length of the CDR3 is 18 residues. The CDR3 reads CASTPPGGQIFMNTEAFF. The CDR3 DNA reads as TGTGCCAGCACCCCCCCGGGAGGACAGATTTTTATGAACACTGAAGCTTTCTTT.

This clonotype occurred a few times. The J gene is TRBJ2-2, the V gene TRBV14, with D possibly TRBD2 on 5 matching bases. CDR3 size: 16 residues. Germline-derived CDR1 and CDR2 are SGHDN and FVKESK. V dropped 1 base and J dropped 0 bases, with 9 bases sitting between them. The CDR3 bases are TGTGCCAGCAGCCAAGTCTTAGCGACGAACACCGGGGAGCTGTTTTTT. Translated: CASSQVLATNTGELFF.

This clonotype was counted at least ten times. The J gene is TRBJ1-1, the V gene TRBV20-1; a possible D gene is TRBD1 (6 bases). This CDR3 contains 13 residues. CDR1 DFQATT and CDR2 SNEGSKA come from the germline V gene (reference sequence). Trimming pared 1 base from V and 5 bases from J, leaving 11 bases between. Here the CDR3 reads CSARVGGRTEAFF. CDR3 nucleotides: TGCAGTGCTAGAGTGGGGGGGCGAACTGAAGCTTTCTTT.

At least ten counts were recorded for this clonotype. This chain connects TRBV20-1 to TRBJ1-1; D is unclear. The length of the CDR3 is 13 residues. With 0 bases removed from V and 3 bases from J, the gap between germline ends came to 8 bases. Germline loops: CDR1 DFQATT, CDR2 SNEGSKA (reference sequence). CDR3 bases: TGCAGTGCTAGAGAGACCAGTGACACTGAAGCTTTCTTT. Its translation: CSARETSDTEAFF.

The chain recombines TRBV7-8 with TRBJ1-1; perhaps TRBD1 as D (6 bases). Per germline, CDR1 SGHVS and CDR2 FQNEAQ. There are 16 residues in the CDR3. Trimming took off 3 bases at V and 0 bases at J, with 14 bases between the two ends. The CDR3 protein is CASSLMGGGVNTEAFF. The CDR3 coding sequence is TGTGCCAGCAGCTTGATGGGGGGCGGAGTGAACACTGAAGCTTTCTTT.

This clonotype was detected many times. The chain has TRBV9 and TRBJ2-5; 11 bases fit TRBD2. V shed 3 bases, J shed 3 bases, and the junction held 7 bases outside the gene matches. The CDR3 runs to 16 residues. CDR1 is SGDLS, CDR2 YYNGEE, per germline. CDR3 bases: TGTGCCAGCAGCGCAAGTATAGCGGGAGGGGAAGAGACCCAGTACTTC. Its protein product is CASSASIAGGEETQYF. Full variable domain (missing parts from reference TRBV9 and TRBJ2-5): DSGVTQTPKHLITATGQRVTLRCSPRSGDLSVYWYQQSLDQGLQFLIQYYNGEERAKGNILERFSAQQFPDLHSELNLSSLELGDSALYFCASSASIAGGEETQYFGPGTRLLVL.

This clonotype was seen ten or more times. The CDR3 here is CASSYSFSGRESYEQYF. CDR3 in DNA: TGTGCCAGCAGTTACTCATTTAGCGGGAGGGAAAGCTACGAGCAGTACTTC. The chain joins TRBV6-5 to TRBJ2-7; 11 nucleotides align to TRBD2. This CDR3 has 17 residues. The V segment lost 0 bases and the J segment 3 bases; nucleotides outside the gene matches: 7. Per germline, CDR1 MNHEY and CDR2 SVGAGI.

J is TRBJ2-1 and V is TRBV19; D perhaps matches TRBD2 (6 bases). In germline, CDR1 is LNHDA, CDR2 SQIVND (reference sequence). The CDR3 length is 16 residues. The germline V and J ends were trimmed by 7 bases and 3 bases, with 19 bases remaining between them. CDR3 sequence reads: CASNGGGSGVYNEQFF. CDR3 sequence (DNA): TGTGCCAGTAATGGGGGTGGATCGGGAGTCTACAATGAGCAGTTCTTC. The variable domain in full, with the rest retrieved from reference TRBV19 and TRBJ2-1, is DGGITQSPKYLFRKEGQNVTLSCEQNLNHDAMYWYRQDPGQGLRLIYYSQIVNDFQKGDIAEGYSVSREKKESFPLTVTSAQKNPTAFYLCASNGGGSGVYNEQFFGPGTRLTVL.

Many counts were recorded for this clonotype. The genes are TRBV5-1 and TRBJ2-2; TRBD2 matches at 8 bases. Germline lookup yields CDR1 SGHRS and CDR2 YFSETQ. V was pared by 0 bases and J by 4 bases, with 2 bases of the junction left unmatched. The CDR3 totals 15 residues. CDR3 region: CASSLGAGGTGELFF. CDR3 nucleotide sequence: TGCGCCAGCAGCTTGGGCGCGGGAGGCACCGGGGAGCTGTTTTTT.